There are a few counts of the clone carrying this T cell receptor beta chain. Through a sample-barcoded 5' primer and a J-beta primer mix, a second PCR was run for roughly 7 to 12 cycles. MiXCR was run by TCRdb on the 5' RACE reads, yielding one entry per CDR3 protein. In the table there are some 640,000 distinct CDR3 sequences, about 30% of which are singletons. The sample belongs to a study of blood T cells in healthy people across ages. The TCR originated in a woman of 80 years or more in good health. Sequenced input: blood.

The CDR3 reads CASSRQLQSSTEAFF. The CDR3 region has the DNA TGTGCCAGCAGTCGACAGTTACAAAGCAGCACTGAAGCTTTCTTT. The chain employs TRBV6-1 and TRBJ1-1; a possible D gene is TRBD1 (5 bases). Trimming took 5 bases from V and 4 from J, leaving 17 bases between them. Germline V gene data show CDR1 as MNHNS and CDR2 as SASEGT. This CDR3 is 15 amino acids long.